The 18 T cell receptor beta chains below were found in one sample sequenced in a study of T-cell reconstitution after alpha-beta-depleted transplantation in children. Preparation of the TCRbeta library used unique molecular identifiers. TCRdb independently ran MiXCR on the PCR reads; one entry per CDR3 protein. The profile shows 530,000 or so distinct CDR3 sequences, approximately 30% of them singletons. Sample: PBMCs, taken before TCRalphabeta/CD19-depleted stem cell transplant. The receptors derive from a boy in the first two years of life with Wiskott-Aldrich syndrome, due to receive a stem cell transplant.

The chain employs TRBV20-1 and TRBJ2-7; D might be TRBD2 (6 bases). The V end lost 0 bases, the J end lost 2 bases, and 14 bases lay between the germline ends. The CDR3 spans 15 residues. Looked up from germline, CDR1 is DFQATT and CDR2 is SNEGSKA (reference sequence). For the CDR3, the DNA is TGCAGTGCTAGAGAAGACGGGAGTTCTCCCTACGAGCAGTACTTC. Protein product: CSAREDGSSPYEQYF.

The chain employs TRBV5-1 and TRBJ2-2; D unclear. This CDR3 is built from 15 residues. CDR1 is SGHRS, CDR2 YFSETQ, per germline. Trimming left V 4 bases short and J 4 bases short, with 14 bases between. CDR3 residues: CASSTTDGATGELFF. CDR3 DNA: TGCGCCAGCAGCACAACGGACGGAGCCACCGGGGAGCTGTTTTTT.

This clonotype has only a few counts. The CDR3 bases are TGTGCCAGCAGTAGCCGGGACAGCCCTAGCGGGAGCTCCGAGCAGTACTTC. Translating gives CASSSRDSPSGSSEQYF. The chain couples TRBV27 to TRBJ2-7; 10 nucleotides line up with TRBD2. CDR1 is MNHEY and CDR2 is SMNVEV in the germline V gene (reference sequence). V dropped 5 bases and J dropped 6; count of bases not matched to a gene: 16. The length of the CDR3 is 17 residues.

This clonotype was seen more than once but under ten times. This chain joins TRBV10-3 and TRBJ2-2; D might be TRBD2 (6 bases). Trimming removed 7 bases at V and 4 bases at J, with 10 bases between. This CDR3 comprises 13 residues. Germline loops: CDR1 ENHRY, CDR2 SYGVKD. In DNA form, the CDR3 reads TGTGCCATCACCTTGACTAGCACCGGGGAGCTGTTTTTT. It is translated as CAITLTSTGELFF.

The rearrangement joins TRBV6-1 to TRBJ2-1; D might be TRBD1 (5 bases). This CDR3 has 15 residues. Trimming cost V 6 bases and J 0 bases, with 12 bases left between them. Germline V lookup: CDR1 MNHNS, CDR2 SASEGT. The CDR3 nucleotides are TGTGCCAGCAGCCCACTCGACAGCTCCTACAATGAGCAGTTCTTC. This encodes CASSPLDSSYNEQFF.

This clonotype was seen a few times. The V gene is TRBV20-1, the J gene TRBJ2-2; 7 bases match TRBD2. Germline CDR1 and CDR2: DFQATT and SNEGSKA (reference sequence). V trimming: 0 bases; J trimming: 5 bases; junction bases outside the gene matches: 9. CDR3 length: 16 amino acids. The CDR3 coding sequence is TGCAGTGCTAGAGACCCCAAGGGAGCGGGAACCGGGGAGCTGTTTTTT. It specifies CSARDPKGAGTGELFF.

In its sample, this clonotype was seen a few times. CDR3 nucleotides: TGTGCCAGCAGCTTAACCGGGACTAGCGGGAAGAATGAGCAGTTCTTC. Translation: CASSLTGTSGKNEQFF. J is TRBJ2-1 and V is TRBV7-3, with 13 bases lining up with TRBD2. V gave up 0 bases and J gave up 7 bases; unmatched junction bases: 3. The CDR3 is made up of 16 amino acids. Germline V gives CDR1 SGHTA, CDR2 FQGTGA.

This clonotype was recorded only once. The rearrangement uses TRBV7-2 and TRBJ2-7, with TRBD2 matching over 9 bases. Per germline, CDR1 SGHTA and CDR2 FQGNSA. There are 15 residues in the CDR3. The V segment lost 2 bases and the J segment 5 bases; nucleotides outside the gene matches: 7. CDR3 in amino acids: CASSLWSSGTHEQYF. The CDR3 DNA sequence: TGTGCCAGCAGCTTATGGTCTAGCGGGACCCACGAGCAGTACTTC.

The chain has TRBV29-1 and TRBJ2-7; D gene unclear. V was clipped by 7 bases and J by 3 bases, with 10 bases between them. The CDR3 sequence is 11 residues long. Germline V lookup: CDR1 SQVTM, CDR2 ANQGSEA. The CDR3: CSARTNYEQYF. CDR3 nucleotide sequence: TGCAGCGCGCGGACGAACTACGAGCAGTACTTC.

This clonotype was recorded once. The rearrangement uses TRBV14 and TRBJ1-4; no reliable D call. The CDR3 contains 15 residues. CDR1 and CDR2 from the germline V gene are SGHDN and FVKESK. Trimming left V 4 bases short and J 6 bases short, with 15 bases between. The CDR3 region has the DNA TGTGCCAGCAGCCCCAATAAAGGACGGCATGAAAAACTGTTTTTT. It codes for CASSPNKGRHEKLFF.

This clonotype turned up a few times. The rearrangement uses TRBV14 and TRBJ2-1; TRBD2 agrees at 8 bases. CDR1 is SGHDN and CDR2 is FVKESK in the germline V gene. The CDR3 covers 18 residues. The V and J ends lost 0 bases and 2 bases, in that order; junction bases with no gene match: 9. CDR3 DNA sequence: TGTGCCAGCAGCCAAGACAGAGCGGGAGTCCCCCCCTACAATGAGCAGTTCTTC. It translates to CASSQDRAGVPPYNEQFF.

This clonotype was observed a few times. V gene TRBV3-1 combines with J gene TRBJ2-7, with 9 bases matching TRBD1. This CDR3 spans 14 amino acids. Unmatched junction bases numbered 8, after V lost 3 bases and J lost 8 bases. Germline V gene lookup returns CDR1 LGHDT and CDR2 YNNKEL (reference sequence). The DNA of the CDR3 is TGTGCCAGCAGCCAGGACACAGGGGGCGGAAAGCAGTACTTC. Translation: CASSQDTGGGKQYF.

V usage is TRBV6-1 and J usage is TRBJ2-7; D call uncertain. V lost 6 bases to trimming and J lost 0 bases, with 12 bases between them. Looked up from germline, CDR1 is MNHNS and CDR2 is SASEGT. There are 14 residues in the CDR3. DNA for the CDR3: TGTGCCAGCAGCCGGGCCTTCGACTCCTACGAGCAGTACTTC. This sequence encodes CASSRAFDSYEQYF.

V and J are TRBV27 and TRBJ1-5; no definite D call. The ends were cut back, 4 bases at V and 0 bases at J, with 10 bases in the middle. Germline loops: CDR1 MNHEY, CDR2 SMNVEV (reference sequence). The CDR3 is made up of 15 amino acids. The CDR3: CASSSEGVSNQPQHF. DNA for the CDR3: TGTGCCAGCAGTTCTGAGGGTGTTAGCAATCAGCCCCAGCATTTT.

The chain has TRBV12-3 or TRBV12-4 and TRBJ1-1, with D hard to call. Deletions cut 3 bases from V and 2 bases from J, with 7 bases between. The CDR3 extends over 13 amino acids. As DNA, the CDR3 is TGTGCCAGCAGTTTCGAGGCCAACACTGAAGCTTTCTTT. Translating gives CASSFEANTEAFF.

This chain uses TRBV5-1 with TRBJ2-2, with D possibly being TRBD1 (6 bases). Germline V lookup: CDR1 SGHRS, CDR2 YFSETQ. The CDR3 contains 16 residues. Trimming took off 4 bases at V and 0 bases at J, with 13 bases between the two ends. The DNA of the CDR3 is TGCGCCAGCAGCCCTCTCGACAGGACGAACACCGGGGAGCTGTTTTTT. It yields the protein CASSPLDRTNTGELFF.

This rearrangement joins TRBV12-3 or TRBV12-4 to TRBJ2-7, with D hard to call. The CDR3 consists of 15 residues. Trimming shortened V by 6 bases and J by 1 base, and 16 bases separated the two germline ends. The chain's CDR3 is CASRNNIGGSYEQYF. The CDR3 DNA follows: TGTGCCAGCAGGAACAACATCGGCGGTTCCTACGAGCAGTACTTC.

The rearrangement joins TRBV27 to TRBJ1-4; no definite D call. CDR3 length: 16 residues. Trimming shortened V by 2 bases and J by 5 bases, and 15 bases separated the two germline ends. Germline CDR1 reads MNHEY; CDR2 reads SMNVEV (reference sequence). The CDR3 here is CASSLSPGGPNEKLFF. The CDR3 nucleotides are TGTGCCAGCAGTTTAAGCCCGGGAGGCCCGAATGAAAAACTGTTTTTT. Complete variable domain (other parts from reference TRBV27 and TRBJ1-4): EAQVTQNPRYLITVTGKKLTVTCSQNMNHEYMSWYRQDPGLGLRQIYYSMNVEVTDKGDVPEGYKVSRKEKRNFPLILESPSPNQTSLYFCASSLSPGGPNEKLFFGSGTQLSVL.